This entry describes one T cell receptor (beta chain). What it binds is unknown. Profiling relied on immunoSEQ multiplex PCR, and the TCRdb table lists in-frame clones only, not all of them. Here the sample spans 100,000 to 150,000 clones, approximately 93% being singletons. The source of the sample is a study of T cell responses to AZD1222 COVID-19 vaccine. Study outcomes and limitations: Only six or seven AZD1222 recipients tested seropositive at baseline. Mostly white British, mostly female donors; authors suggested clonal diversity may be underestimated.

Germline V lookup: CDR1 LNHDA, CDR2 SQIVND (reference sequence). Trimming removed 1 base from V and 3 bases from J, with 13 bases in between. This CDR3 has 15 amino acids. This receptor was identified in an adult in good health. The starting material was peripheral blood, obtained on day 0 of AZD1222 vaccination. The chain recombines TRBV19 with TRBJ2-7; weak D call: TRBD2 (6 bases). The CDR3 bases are TGTGCCAGTAGTATAGGGGACTCCCTAGGCTACGAGCAGTACTTC. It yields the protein CASSIGDSLGYEQYF.